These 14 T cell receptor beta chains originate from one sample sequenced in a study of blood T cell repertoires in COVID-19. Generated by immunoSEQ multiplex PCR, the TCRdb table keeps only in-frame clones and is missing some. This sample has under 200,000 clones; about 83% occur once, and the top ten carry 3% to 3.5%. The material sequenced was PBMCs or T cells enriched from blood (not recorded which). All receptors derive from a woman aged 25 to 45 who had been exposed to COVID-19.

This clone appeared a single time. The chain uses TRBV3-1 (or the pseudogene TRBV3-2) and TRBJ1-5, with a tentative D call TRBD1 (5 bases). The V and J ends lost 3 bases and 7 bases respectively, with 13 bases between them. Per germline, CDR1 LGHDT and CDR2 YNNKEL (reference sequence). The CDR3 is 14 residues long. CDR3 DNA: TGTGCCAGCAGCCACGGGCAGGGCGGACAGCCCCAGCATTTT. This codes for CASSHGQGGQPQHF.

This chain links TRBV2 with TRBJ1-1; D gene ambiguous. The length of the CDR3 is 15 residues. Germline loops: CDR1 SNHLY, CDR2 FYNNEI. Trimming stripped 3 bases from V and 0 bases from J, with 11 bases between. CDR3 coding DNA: TGTGCCAGCAGTGAGTCAGGAACTCTGAACACTGAAGCTTTCTTT. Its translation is CASSESGTLNTEAFF.

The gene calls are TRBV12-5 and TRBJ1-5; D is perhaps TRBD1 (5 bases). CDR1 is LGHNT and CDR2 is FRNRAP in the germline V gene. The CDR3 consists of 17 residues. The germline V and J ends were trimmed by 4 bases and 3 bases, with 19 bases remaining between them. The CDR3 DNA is TGTGCTAGTGGTTCCCCGGACGGTGGGGCCGACAATCAGCCCCAGCATTTT. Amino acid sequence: CASGSPDGGADNQPQHF. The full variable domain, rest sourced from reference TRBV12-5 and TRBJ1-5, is DARVTQTPRHKVTEMGQEVTMRCQPILGHNTVFWYRQTMMQGLELLAYFRNRAPLDDSGMPKDRFSAEMPDATLATLKIQPSEPRDSAVYFCASGSPDGGADNQPQHFGDGTRLSIL.

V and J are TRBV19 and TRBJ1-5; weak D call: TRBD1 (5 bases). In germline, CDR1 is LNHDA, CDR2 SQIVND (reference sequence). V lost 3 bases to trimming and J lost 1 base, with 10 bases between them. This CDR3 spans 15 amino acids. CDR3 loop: CASSIGQGSNQPQHF. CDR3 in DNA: TGTGCCAGTAGTATCGGTCAGGGAAGCAATCAGCCCCAGCATTTT.

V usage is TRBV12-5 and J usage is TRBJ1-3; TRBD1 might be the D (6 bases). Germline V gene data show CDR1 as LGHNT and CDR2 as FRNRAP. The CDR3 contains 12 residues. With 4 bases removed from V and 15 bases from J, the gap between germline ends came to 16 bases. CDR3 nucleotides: TGTGCTAGTGGTTCTGGTGATGGACAGCGATATTTT. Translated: CASGSGDGQRYF.

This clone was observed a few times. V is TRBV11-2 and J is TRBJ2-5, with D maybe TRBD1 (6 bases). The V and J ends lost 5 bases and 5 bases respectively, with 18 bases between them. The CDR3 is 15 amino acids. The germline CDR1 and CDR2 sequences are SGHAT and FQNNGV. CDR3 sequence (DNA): TGTGCCAGCAGCAGTGGGACCAGGGGTGGCGAGACCCAGTACTTC. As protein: CASSSGTRGGETQYF.

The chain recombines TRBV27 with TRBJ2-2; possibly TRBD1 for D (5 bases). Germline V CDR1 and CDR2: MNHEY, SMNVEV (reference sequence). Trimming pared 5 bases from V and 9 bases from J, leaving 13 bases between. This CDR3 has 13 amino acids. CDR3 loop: CASSIQGFRELFF. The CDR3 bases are TGTGCCAGCAGTATCCAGGGATTCCGGGAGCTGTTTTTT.

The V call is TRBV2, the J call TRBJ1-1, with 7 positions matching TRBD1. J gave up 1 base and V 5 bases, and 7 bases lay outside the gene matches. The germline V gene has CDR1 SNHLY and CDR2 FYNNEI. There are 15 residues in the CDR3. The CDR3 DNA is TGTGCCAGCAGTCCAGACAGGGTTGGGAACACTGAAGCTTTCTTT. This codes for CASSPDRVGNTEAFF.

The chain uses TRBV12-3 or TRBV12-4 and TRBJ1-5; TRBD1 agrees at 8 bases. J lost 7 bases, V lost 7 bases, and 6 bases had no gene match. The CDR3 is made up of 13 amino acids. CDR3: CASNSDRVQPQHF. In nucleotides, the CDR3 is TGTGCCAGCAACTCGGACAGGGTCCAGCCCCAGCATTTT.

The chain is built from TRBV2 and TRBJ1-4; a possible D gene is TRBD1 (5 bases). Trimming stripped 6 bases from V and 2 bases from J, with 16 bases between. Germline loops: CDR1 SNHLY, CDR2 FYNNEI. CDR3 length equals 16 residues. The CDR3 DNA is TGTGCCAGCAGAGGAGGGCTGGGGGTCACTAATGAAAAACTGTTTTTT. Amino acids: CASRGGLGVTNEKLFF. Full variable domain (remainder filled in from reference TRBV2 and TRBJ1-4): EPEVTQTPSHQVTQMGQEVILRCVPISNHLYFYWYRQILGQKVEFLVSFYNNEISEKSEIFDDQFSVERPDGSNFTLKIRSTKLEDSAMYFCASRGGLGVTNEKLFFGSGTQLSVL.

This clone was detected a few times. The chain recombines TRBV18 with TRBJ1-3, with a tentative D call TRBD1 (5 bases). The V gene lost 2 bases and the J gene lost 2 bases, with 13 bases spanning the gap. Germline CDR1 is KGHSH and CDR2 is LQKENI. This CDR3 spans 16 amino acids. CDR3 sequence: CASSPSIGEAGNTIYF. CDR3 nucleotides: TGTGCCAGCTCACCATCGATAGGGGAGGCTGGAAACACCATATATTTT.

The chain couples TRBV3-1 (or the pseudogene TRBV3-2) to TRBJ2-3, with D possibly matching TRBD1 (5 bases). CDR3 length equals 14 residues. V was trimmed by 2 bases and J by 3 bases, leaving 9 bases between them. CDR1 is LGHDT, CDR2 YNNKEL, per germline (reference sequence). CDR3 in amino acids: CASSQRGRTDTQYF. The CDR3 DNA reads TGTGCCAGCAGCCAAAGGGGTCGTACAGATACGCAGTATTTT.

In DNA, the CDR3 is TGTGCCAGCAGCCTCTACGGGGGGGCAAACCAAGAGACCCAGTACTTC. It encodes CASSLYGGANQETQYF. The chain employs TRBV4-2 and TRBJ2-5; TRBD2 aligns across 8 bases. The junction had 7 bases not matched to a gene; V was cut back by 4 bases and J by 0 bases. Germline values: CDR1 LGHNA, CDR2 YNFKEQ. CDR3 size: 16 residues.

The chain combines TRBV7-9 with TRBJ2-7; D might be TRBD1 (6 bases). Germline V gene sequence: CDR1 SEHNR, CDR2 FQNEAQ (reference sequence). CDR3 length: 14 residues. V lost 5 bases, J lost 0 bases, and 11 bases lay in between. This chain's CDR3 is CASSEDSHSYEQYF. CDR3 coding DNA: TGTGCCAGCAGCGAGGACAGTCACTCCTACGAGCAGTACTTC.